The 8 T cell receptor beta chains in this list originate from one sample, sequenced in a study of naive and memory T cell subsets. Ligated cDNA underwent four rounds of PCR with nested alpha and beta constant region primers and SP2. Via MiXCR, TCRdb re-called the 5' RACE reads, giving one row per CDR3 protein. The table lists 55,000 to 70,000 distinct CDR3 sequences, around 7.7% of them singletons. TCR cDNA received a 3' ligated oligonucleotide that carried a UMI. The source is a male donor in good health.

V gene TRBV29-1 combines with J gene TRBJ2-3, with TRBD2 as a possible D gene (5 bases). V shed 6 bases and J shed 5 bases, with 15 bases lying between them. In germline, CDR1 is SQVTM, CDR2 ANQGSEA. The CDR3 extends over 13 amino acids. In DNA form, the CDR3 reads TGCAGCGTCCTAACTCCGGGGAGAGATACGCAGTATTTT. Translation: CSVLTPGRDTQYF.

The gene calls are TRBV2 and TRBJ2-5; either TRBD1 or TRBD2 may fit D (6 bases each). Looked up from germline, CDR1 is SNHLY and CDR2 is FYNNEI. The length of the CDR3 is 13 residues. The germline V and J ends were trimmed by 6 bases and 9 bases, with 17 bases remaining between them. CDR3 sequence (DNA): TGTGCCAGCAGCCGGCCGGGGGCTCGGGCCCAGTACTTC. Translating gives CASSRPGARAQYF.

This clonotype appeared many times. This chain links TRBV2 with TRBJ2-1, with 9 bases fitting TRBD2. V shed 7 bases, J shed 6 bases, and the junction held 10 bases outside the gene matches. The CDR3 extends over 15 amino acids. The germline CDR1 and CDR2 sequences are SNHLY and FYNNEI. CDR3 region: CASKSSGRLGNEQFF. Written as DNA, the CDR3 is TGTGCCAGCAAATCGAGCGGGAGGCTAGGCAATGAGCAGTTCTTC.

This clonotype was seen ten or more times. The chain couples TRBV20-1 to TRBJ1-1, with D unclear. CDR1 is DFQATT, CDR2 SNEGSKA, per germline (reference sequence). This CDR3 has 14 amino acids. The ends were cut back, 3 bases at V and 6 bases at J, with 17 bases in the middle. The CDR3 loop reads CSASRRAYLSEAFF. For the CDR3, the DNA is TGCAGTGCTAGTAGGAGGGCCTATCTCTCTGAAGCTTTCTTT.

In regard to this clonotype: Its ends do not fully match the called genes, so a read error is possible. V and J are TRBV15 and TRBJ2-1; 9 positions agree with TRBD1. Germline V gene sequence: CDR1 LNHNV, CDR2 YYDKDF (reference sequence). The CDR3 totals 17 residues. CDR3 residues: CVTSRDFGQGHYNEQFF. The CDR3 nucleotides read TGTGTCACCAGCAGAGATTTCGGACAGGGGCACTACAATGAGCAGTTCTTC.

This clonotype was picked up many times. This chain uses TRBV15 with TRBJ1-4, with 7 bases fitting TRBD1. This CDR3 has 14 residues. Trimming removed 1 base from V and 5 bases from J; junction bases left unmatched: 1. Germline CDR1 LNHNV, CDR2 YYDKDF (reference sequence). The CDR3 reads CATSRGQGNEKLFF. The CDR3 bases are TGTGCCACCAGCAGAGGACAGGGAAATGAAAAACTGTTTTTT.

This clonotype has ten or more counts. This rearrangement joins TRBV7-2 to TRBJ2-3, with 11 bases that match TRBD2. Losses at the gene ends were 2 bases for V and 2 bases for J; bases not matched to a gene: 9. This CDR3 is built from 18 residues. Per the germline V gene, CDR1 is SGHTA and CDR2 is FQGNSA. The CDR3 region has the DNA TGTGCCAGCAGCTTAAATCCCAGACTAGCGGGACACACAGATACGCAGTATTTT. It is translated as CASSLNPRLAGHTDTQYF.

There are many counts of this clonotype. The chain is built from TRBV29-1 and TRBJ2-3; 7 bases are a match to TRBD1. The germline V gene encodes CDR1 SQVTM and CDR2 ANQGSEA. V was pared by 6 bases and J by 5 bases, with 14 bases of the junction left unmatched. This CDR3 contains 15 residues. Here the CDR3 DNA reads TGCAGCGTCGTTTCCGGGACAGCACTCGGAGATACGCAGTATTTT. This encodes CSVVSGTALGDTQYF.